What follows are 7 T cell receptor beta chains derived from one specimen sequenced in a study of cytomegalovirus exposure and HLA in healthy donors. A multiplex PCR was run with 60 Vbeta primers and 13 Jbeta primers. Clones were read by immunoSEQ multiplex PCR, and TCRdb kept only the in-frame ones, dropping some. The sample has about 190,000 clones, approximately 87% seen once. The sequenced sample consisted of PBMCs. All receptors derive from a man aged 30-40 years in good health and CMV-seronegative.

This clone was counted a few times. The chain uses TRBV4-2 and TRBJ1-3; D gene uncertain. Germline CDR1 reads LGHNA; CDR2 reads YNFKEQ. The CDR3 has 15 amino acids. Trimming took off 4 bases at V and 0 bases at J, with 10 bases between the two ends. The CDR3 reads CASSPTVSSGNTIYF. The CDR3 DNA reads as TGTGCCAGCAGCCCAACGGTGAGCTCTGGAAACACCATATATTTT.

The gene calls are TRBV7-2 and TRBJ1-5; the D gene is possibly TRBD1 (6 bases). The CDR3 runs to 15 residues. Per germline, CDR1 SGHTA and CDR2 FQGNSA. V shed 2 bases and J shed 2 bases, with 10 bases lying between them. This chain's CDR3 is CASSLNGGGNQPQHF. The CDR3 DNA reads TGTGCCAGCAGCTTAAATGGGGGCGGCAATCAGCCCCAGCATTTT.

V usage is TRBV6-5 and J usage is TRBJ2-7, with 12 positions matching TRBD2. This CDR3 contains 12 residues. CDR1 is MNHEY, CDR2 SVGAGI, per germline. CDR3 nucleotides: TGTGAAGCTAGCGGGGGGGACGGGGAGCAGTACTTC. This translates into CEASGGDGEQYF.

The rearrangement joins TRBV7-2 to TRBJ2-2; 10 bases agree with TRBD2. The CDR3 loop spans 16 amino acids. Germline V gives CDR1 SGHTA, CDR2 FQGNSA. V lost 3 bases and J lost 5; bases outside the gene matches: 6. For the CDR3, the DNA is TGTGCCAGCAGCTTTAGGACTAGCGGAAGAACCGGGGAGCTGTTTTTT. Amino acid sequence: CASSFRTSGRTGELFF.

J is TRBJ1-4 and V is TRBV4-2; a possible D gene is TRBD1 (5 bases). The germline V and J ends were trimmed by 4 bases and 4 bases, with 22 bases remaining between them. The CDR3 totals 18 residues. Looked up from germline, CDR1 is LGHNA and CDR2 is YNFKEQ. The CDR3 DNA reads as TGTGCCAGCAGCCCTCGAGGCGGAGCGGGACTGATTAATGAAAAACTGTTTTTT. It encodes CASSPRGGAGLINEKLFF.

The chain links TRBV18 to TRBJ2-3; 8 nucleotides agree with TRBD2. V lost 3 bases to trimming and J lost 2 bases; unmatched junction nucleotides: 4. The germline CDR1 and CDR2 sequences are KGHSH and LQKENI. The CDR3 is 15 residues long. The CDR3 spells CASSPGGASTDTQYF. CDR3 in DNA: TGTGCCAGCTCACCCGGGGGGGCCTCCACAGATACGCAGTATTTT.

V gene TRBV28 combines with J gene TRBJ2-7, with D perhaps matching TRBD1 (5 bases). The V and J ends lost 10 bases and 0 bases respectively, with 10 bases between them. The CDR3 totals 12 residues. CDR1 is MDHEN, CDR2 SYDVKM, per germline. CDR3 DNA sequence: TGTGCCACTAGGACAAGCTCCTACGAGCAGTACTTC. Encoded protein: CATRTSSYEQYF.